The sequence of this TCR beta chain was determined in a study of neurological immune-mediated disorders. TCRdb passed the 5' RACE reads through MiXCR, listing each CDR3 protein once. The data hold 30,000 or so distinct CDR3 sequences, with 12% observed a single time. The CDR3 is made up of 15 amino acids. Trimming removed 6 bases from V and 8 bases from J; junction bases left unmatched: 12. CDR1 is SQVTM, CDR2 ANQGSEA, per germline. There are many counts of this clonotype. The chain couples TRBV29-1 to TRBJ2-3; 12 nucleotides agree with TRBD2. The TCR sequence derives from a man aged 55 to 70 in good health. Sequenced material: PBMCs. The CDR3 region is CSVQTSGSVLGTQYF. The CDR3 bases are TGCAGCGTGCAGACTAGCGGGAGTGTTTTGGGTACGCAGTATTTT.